Following are 22 T cell receptor beta chains from one sample sequenced in a study of T cell changes during pregnancy in multiple sclerosis. Only in-frame clones appear in the TCRdb table, and some are missing; sequencing was by immunoSEQ multiplex PCR. Here the sample spans 35,000 to 55,000 clones, 90% to 95% being singletons. The specimen comprised CD8+ T cells from peripheral blood mononuclear cells, sampled after pregnancy. The source is a female donor with multiple sclerosis, enrolled in a pregnancy study.

The chain links TRBV5-4 to TRBJ1-6, with D possibly TRBD1 on 6 matching bases. Per the germline V gene, CDR1 is SGHNT and CDR2 is YYREEE (reference sequence). Trimming pared 3 bases from V and 8 bases from J, leaving 15 bases between. The CDR3 has 15 amino acids. CDR3 coding DNA: TGTGCCAGCAGCTCGAGTGACAGGATCGATTCACCCCTCCACTTT. Protein product: CASSSSDRIDSPLHF. Supplemented by reference TRBV5-4 and TRBJ1-6, the full variable domain reads ETGVTQSPTHLIKTRGQQVTLRCSSQSGHNTVSWYQQALGQGPQFIFQYYREEENGRGNFPPRFSGLQFPNYSSELNVNALELDDSALYLCASSSSDRIDSPLHFGNGTRLTVT.

The chain employs TRBV5-4 and TRBJ2-1, with TRBD1 as a possible D gene (6 bases). V was pared by 0 bases and J by 6 bases, with 13 bases between. The CDR3 length is 15 residues. In germline, CDR1 is SGHNT, CDR2 YYREEE (reference sequence). The CDR3 DNA reads as TGTGCCAGCAGCTTGGAACAGGGAACCATCAATGAGCAGTTCTTC. Translation gives CASSLEQGTINEQFF.

The CDR3: CASSPRGPSYEQYF. The CDR3 nucleotides read TGTGCCAGCAGCCCGCGGGGGCCCTCCTACGAGCAGTACTTC. This chain joins TRBV11-2 and TRBJ2-7; weak D call: TRBD2 (7 bases). This CDR3 region has 14 residues. CDR1 is SGHAT and CDR2 is FQNNGV in the germline V gene. The ends were cut back, 5 bases at V and 0 bases at J, with 11 bases in the middle.

The chain has TRBV4-1 and TRBJ1-1, with 8 bases that match TRBD1. J was trimmed by 0 bases and V by 0 bases; bases with no gene match: 9. CDR3 length equals 18 residues. In germline, CDR1 is MGHRA, CDR2 YSYEKL. The CDR3 DNA follows: TGCGCCAGCAGCCAAGATCCAGGACAGGGAGTTATGAACACTGAAGCTTTCTTT. It encodes CASSQDPGQGVMNTEAFF.

J is TRBJ2-1 and V is TRBV27; D not resolved. The CDR3 covers 11 residues. From germline, CDR1 is MNHEY and CDR2 SMNVEV (reference sequence). The ends were cut back, 7 bases at V and 7 bases at J, with 8 bases in the middle. CDR3 region: CASKRVNEQFF. Written as DNA, the CDR3 is TGTGCCAGCAAACGGGTGAATGAGCAGTTCTTC.

The gene calls are TRBV4-1 and TRBJ2-7; D may be TRBD2 (5 bases). V was shortened by 1 base and J by 2 bases, with 12 bases between the two germline ends. Germline V lookup: CDR1 MGHRA, CDR2 YSYEKL. This CDR3 comprises 15 residues. The chain's CDR3 is CASSQGNGAAYEQYF. CDR3 in DNA: TGCGCCAGCAGCCAAGGGAACGGAGCGGCCTACGAGCAGTACTTC.

The rearrangement uses TRBV9 and TRBJ2-2, with 10 bases aligning to TRBD2. Germline-derived CDR1 and CDR2 are SGDLS and YYNGEE. The CDR3 covers 20 residues. The V and J ends lost 6 bases and 5 bases, in that order; junction bases with no gene match: 22. CDR3 amino acids: CASNRGTSDKRGVRTGELFF. In nucleotides, the CDR3 is TGTGCCAGCAACCGAGGGACTAGCGATAAACGGGGTGTCCGAACCGGGGAGCTGTTTTTT. The full variable domain, its missing parts supplied by reference TRBV9 and TRBJ2-2, is DSGVTQTPKHLITATGQRVTLRCSPRSGDLSVYWYQQSLDQGLQFLIQYYNGEERAKGNILERFSAQQFPDLHSELNLSSLELGDSALYFCASNRGTSDKRGVRTGELFFGEGSRLTVL.

The rearrangement joins TRBV10-3 to TRBJ2-3; D remains unclear. This CDR3 comprises 13 residues. V was shortened by 4 bases and J by 4 bases, with 9 bases between the two germline ends. Germline CDR1 ENHRY, CDR2 SYGVKD. The CDR3 loop is CAISVDSPDTQYF. The CDR3 DNA sequence: TGTGCCATCAGTGTTGACTCTCCAGATACGCAGTATTTT.

The chain is built from TRBV7-9 and TRBJ2-1, with TRBD1 matching over 11 bases. With V trimmed by 5 bases and J by 4 bases, 4 bases remained unmatched. In germline, CDR1 is SEHNR, CDR2 FQNEAQ (reference sequence). The CDR3 is 15 residues long. This CDR3 reads CASSGQGARYNEQFF. Written as DNA, the CDR3 is TGTGCCAGCAGCGGACAGGGGGCGCGTTACAATGAGCAGTTCTTC.

The chain combines TRBV11-3 with TRBJ1-1, with D hard to call. The CDR3 is 15 amino acids. V was clipped by 5 bases and J by 0 bases, with 13 bases between them. CDR1 is SGHNT and CDR2 is YENEEA in the germline V gene. CDR3 DNA: TGTGCCAGCAGCCTCAGTGGACTGATGAACACTGAAGCTTTCTTT. It encodes CASSLSGLMNTEAFF.

The genes are TRBV2 and TRBJ2-3; 8 positions agree with TRBD2. The V gene end was trimmed by 5 bases and the J gene end by 1 base; junction bases not matched to a gene: 17. Germline V gene lookup returns CDR1 SNHLY and CDR2 FYNNEI. CDR3 length: 19 residues. The CDR3, as DNA: TGTGCCAGCAGTCCACCTCTACCCTTGGCGGGGGGCCGCACAGATACGCAGTATTTT. Residues: CASSPPLPLAGGRTDTQYF. Combining the CDR3 with reference TRBV2 and TRBJ2-3 gives the whole variable domain EPEVTQTPSHQVTQMGQEVILRCVPISNHLYFYWYRQILGQKVEFLVSFYNNEISEKSEIFDDQFSVERPDGSNFTLKIRSTKLEDSAMYFCASSPPLPLAGGRTDTQYFGPGTRLTVL.

V gene TRBV7-6 combines with J gene TRBJ2-5; 8 nucleotides line up with TRBD1. From germline, CDR1 is SGHVS and CDR2 FNYEAQ. V trimming: 5 bases; J trimming: 7 bases; junction bases outside the gene matches: 12. This CDR3 is built from 15 residues. CDR3 DNA sequence: TGTGCCAGCAGCCCGTTTCTGACAGGGGCGGGGACCCAGTACTTC. It encodes CASSPFLTGAGTQYF.

The chain recombines TRBV7-3 with TRBJ2-5; 9 nucleotides match TRBD2. This CDR3 is 17 amino acids long. V trimming: 2 bases; J trimming: 1 base; junction bases outside the gene matches: 8. Germline CDR1 SGHTA, CDR2 FQGTGA. CDR3 in amino acids: CASSLYGLAGFQETQYF. CDR3 sequence (DNA): TGTGCCAGCAGCTTATATGGGCTAGCGGGGTTCCAAGAGACCCAGTACTTC. The whole variable domain, remainder taken from reference TRBV7-3 and TRBJ2-5, is GAGVSQTPSNKVTEKGKYVELRCDPISGHTALYWYRQSLGQGPEFLIYFQGTGAADDSGLPNDRFFAVRPEGSVSTLKIQRTERGDSAVYLCASSLYGLAGFQETQYFGPGTRLLVL.

J is TRBJ2-1 and V is TRBV10-3; TRBD1 matches at 9 bases. CDR1 is ENHRY, CDR2 SYGVKD, per germline. The V segment lost 6 bases and the J segment 5 bases; nucleotides outside the gene matches: 8. This CDR3 has 15 residues. CDR3 residues: CAIRGDREVDNEQFF. The CDR3 DNA reads TGTGCCATCAGGGGGGACAGGGAAGTTGACAATGAGCAGTTCTTC.

The chain carries TRBV15 and TRBJ1-3; 11 bases fit TRBD1. The CDR3 is 16 residues long. Germline values: CDR1 LNHNV, CDR2 YYDKDF (reference sequence). V trimming: 5 bases; J trimming: 3 bases; junction bases outside the gene matches: 6. The CDR3 reads CATSGGQGAFGNTIYF. The CDR3 region has the DNA TGTGCCACCAGCGGCGGACAGGGGGCTTTTGGAAACACCATATATTTT.

The chain has TRBV27 and TRBJ2-7; 13 nucleotides match TRBD2. The length of the CDR3 is 15 residues. V was clipped by 6 bases and J by 4 bases; unmatched bases: 6. Germline V gene data show CDR1 as MNHEY and CDR2 as SMNVEV (reference sequence). The CDR3 DNA sequence: TGTGCCAGCAGCCCGGGACTAGCGGGATTTTACGAGCAGTACTTC. Protein product: CASSPGLAGFYEQYF.

The chain combines TRBV11-2 with TRBJ2-7; D is perhaps TRBD1 (5 bases). Per the germline V gene, CDR1 is SGHAT and CDR2 is FQNNGV. Trimming stripped 5 bases from V and 5 bases from J, with 7 bases between. The CDR3 contains 11 residues. The DNA of the CDR3 is TGTGCCAGCAGCCCCAGGGACGAGCAGTACTTC. Translated, it gives CASSPRDEQYF.

The chain recombines TRBV9 with TRBJ2-7; D is uncertain. The CDR3 sequence is 15 residues long. Trimming took 0 bases from V and 2 from J, leaving 12 bases between them. Germline assignment: CDR1 SGDLS and CDR2 YYNGEE. Here the CDR3 DNA reads TGTGCCAGCAGCGTAGATAGCTCCATAACCTACGAGCAGTACTTC. It is translated as CASSVDSSITYEQYF.

The chain couples TRBV13 to TRBJ2-7, with 7 bases that match TRBD2. Trimming took 2 bases from V and 0 from J; bases not matched to a gene: 16. The CDR3 spans 19 residues. Germline CDR1 PRHDT, CDR2 FYEKMQ (reference sequence). Written as DNA, the CDR3 is TGTGCCAGCAGCTTAATGGTGCCCCTATGGCGGGGGTCCTCCTACGAGCAGTACTTC. Translating it yields CASSLMVPLWRGSSYEQYF.

The chain uses TRBV19 and TRBJ2-2, with TRBD1 as a possible D gene (5 bases). The ends were cut back, 1 base at V and 1 base at J, with 19 bases in the middle. Germline-derived CDR1 and CDR2 are LNHDA and SQIVND (reference sequence). This CDR3 is 19 amino acids long. CDR3 in amino acids: CASSIAGHLRAVNTGELFF. As DNA, the CDR3 is TGTGCCAGTAGTATAGCAGGACACCTAAGGGCCGTGAACACCGGGGAGCTGTTTTTT.

The chain links TRBV7-3 to TRBJ2-7; D uncertain. The CDR3 sequence is 13 residues long. Looked up from germline, CDR1 is SGHTA and CDR2 is FQGTGA. The V end was cut by 1 base, the J end by 7 bases, with 11 bases between. In nucleotides, the CDR3 is TGTGCCAGCAGCTTAATGTCTGTCGGGGAGCAGTACTTC. This gives the protein CASSLMSVGEQYF.

This chain uses TRBV9 with TRBJ1-2; unclear D gene. This CDR3 is built from 12 residues. Trimming removed 3 bases from V and 7 bases from J, with 10 bases in between. Looked up from germline, CDR1 is SGDLS and CDR2 is YYNGEE. CDR3 nucleotide sequence: TGTGCCAGCAGCGGCCAAAAACTTGGCTACACCTTC. Its protein is CASSGQKLGYTF.